The subject of this entry is one TCR beta chain. This record comes from a study of blood T cell repertoires in COVID-19. Across the whole study: Samples of COVID-19 (acute and convalescent) were obtained from the United States, Italy and Spain. Nucleic acid was either cDNA or gDNA, and it came from T cells, B-cell-depleted T cells, or PBMCs.

Germline trimming cut 4 bases from V and 8 bases from J; bases unmatched to any gene: 6. Per the germline V gene, CDR1 is PRHDT and CDR2 is FYEKMQ (reference sequence). The CDR3 contains 14 residues. Clinical histories supplied by participants themselves formed the basis of cohort assignment. Study processing details: Amplifying reference gene primers gave estimates of nucleated cell counts. Measured with immunoSEQ multiplex PCR; TCRdb has only the in-frame clones, and not every one. That table is the source of V, J and clone size, and D and trimming were worked out from the DNA. The sample has 250,000 or so clones, more than 75% seen once.

The sequenced sample was PBMCs or T cells enriched from blood (not recorded which). This receptor was identified in a woman in her fifties or sixties who had recovered from COVID-19. V gene TRBV13 combines with J gene TRBJ2-1, with 9 nucleotides matching TRBD1. The CDR3 nucleotides are TGTGCCAGCAGCTCACAGGGGGCATATCATGAGCAGTTCTTC. Residues: CASSSQGAYHEQFF.